The 9 T cell receptor beta chains below all came from one sample that was sequenced in a study of blood T cell repertoires in COVID-19. Method: immunoSEQ multiplex PCR; TCRdb's copy keeps in-frame clones and lacks some. The sample yields 250,000 to 300,000 clones, around 81% seen once. What was sequenced was peripheral blood. Every receptor here comes from a woman between 55 and 75 years old with active or convalescent COVID-19.

This chain links TRBV18 with TRBJ1-4, with 8 bases fitting TRBD1. There are 14 residues in the CDR3. After removal of 3 bases from V and 5 bases from J, the junction contained 2 bases not matched to a gene. Germline V gene lookup returns CDR1 KGHSH and CDR2 LQKENI. The CDR3 is CASSPDRGNEKLFF. CDR3 DNA sequence: TGTGCCAGCTCACCTGACAGGGGAAATGAAAAACTGTTTTTT.

The genes are TRBV18 and TRBJ2-3, with TRBD2 matching over 10 bases. The CDR3 contains 17 residues. Germline loops: CDR1 KGHSH, CDR2 LQKENI. Trimming at V came to 6 bases and at J to 4 bases, leaving 13 bases not matched to a gene. CDR3 in amino acids: CASSPTLAGAGSDTQYF. CDR3 sequence (DNA): TGTGCCAGCTCTCCAACTCTAGCGGGGGCCGGGTCAGATACGCAGTATTTT.

V usage is TRBV7-6 and J usage is TRBJ1-5; D gene unclear. Germline CDR1 and CDR2: SGHVS and FNYEAQ. The CDR3 has 14 amino acids. The ends were cut back, 5 bases at V and 7 bases at J, with 15 bases in the middle. The chain's CDR3 is CASSQRVDGQPQHF. CDR3 bases: TGTGCCAGCAGCCAGAGGGTGGACGGACAGCCCCAGCATTTT.

The rearrangement joins TRBV5-5 to TRBJ2-7; 7 bases map to TRBD2. V was pared by 1 base and J by 3 bases, with 7 bases of the junction left unmatched. Germline V gives CDR1 SGHKS, CDR2 YYEKEE (reference sequence). The CDR3 totals 15 residues. The CDR3 is CASSLLSGSLYEQYF. The CDR3, as DNA: TGTGCCAGCAGCTTGCTTAGCGGGTCACTCTACGAGCAGTACTTC.

This clone has just one count. The gene calls are TRBV4-2 and TRBJ2-5, with D perhaps matching TRBD2 (6 bases). V was pared by 1 base and J by 5 bases, with 14 bases between. The germline CDR1 and CDR2 sequences are LGHNA and YNFKEQ. The CDR3 covers 15 residues. CDR3 region: CASSQGGEGSETQYF. CDR3 in DNA: TGTGCCAGCAGCCAAGGGGGGGAAGGGTCGGAGACCCAGTACTTC.

This chain uses TRBV10-3 with TRBJ2-5, with 10 bases fitting TRBD1. V was pared by 6 bases and J by 5 bases, with 9 bases of the junction left unmatched. CDR1 ENHRY and CDR2 SYGVKD come from the germline V gene. This CDR3 spans 15 amino acids. CDR3 sequence (DNA): TGTGCCATCAGCGGTCCGGGACAGGGGAAGGAGACCCAGTACTTC. Protein sequence: CAISGPGQGKETQYF.

V usage is TRBV29-1 and J usage is TRBJ1-1; D might be TRBD1 (5 bases). V was shortened by 5 bases and J by 4 bases, with 14 bases between the two germline ends. Germline CDR1 SQVTM, CDR2 ANQGSEA. The length of the CDR3 is 13 residues. CDR3 in amino acids: CSVSGRASTEAFF. The DNA of the CDR3 is TGCAGCGTTTCGGGCAGGGCCAGCACTGAAGCTTTCTTT.

V usage is TRBV5-1 and J usage is TRBJ1-1, with 12 bases aligning to TRBD1. V was clipped by 7 bases and J by 7 bases; unmatched bases: 2. The CDR3 is 12 amino acids. Per germline, CDR1 SGHRS and CDR2 YFSETQ. Here the CDR3 reads CASGTGGSEAFF. Written as DNA, the CDR3 is TGCGCCAGCGGGACAGGGGGCAGTGAAGCTTTCTTT.

This rearrangement joins TRBV2 to TRBJ2-2; 8 bases line up with TRBD1. Germline loops: CDR1 SNHLY, CDR2 FYNNEI. This CDR3 has 14 residues. The J segment lost 13 bases and the V segment lost 0 bases, leaving 7 bases of the junction unmatched. Here the CDR3 reads CASSEALSGGGLFF. The CDR3 coding sequence is TGTGCCAGCAGTGAAGCTTTATCAGGGGGCGGGCTGTTTTTT. The full variable domain, in which reference TRBV2 and TRBJ2-2 provide the parts outside the CDR3, is EPEVTQTPSHQVTQMGQEVILRCVPISNHLYFYWYRQILGQKVEFLVSFYNNEISEKSEIFDDQFSVERPDGSNFTLKIRSTKLEDSAMYFCASSEALSGGGLFFGEGSRLTVL.